This entry concerns a single T cell receptor (beta chain). As yet, its antigen is unknown. The sample is drawn from a study of CXCR3-negative and CXCR3-positive naive CD8 T cells. The germline V gene encodes CDR1 SGDLS and CDR2 YYNGEE. The CDR3 runs to 14 residues. Study-level results: More hydrophobic TRB CDR3s occurred in CXCR3-positive than in CXCR3-negative naive cells. Naive CXCR3-negative and CXCR3-positive cells had similar TRBV-TRBJ usage; memory differed. Partial loss of CXCR3 expression followed cryopreservation; most assays used fresh PBMCs.

The libraries of TRB cDNA were prepared using 5' RACE with UMI labels. TCRdb reprocessed the 5' RACE reads and stores each CDR3 protein as one record, lacking DNA. The sample has 130,000 to 150,000 distinct CDR3 sequences; the top ten hold 0.25% to 0.3%. 250,000 to 300,000 cells per CD8+ T cell subset were flow-sorted in triplicate. The source is a human donor in good health. Some clones in this sample may be carry-over from other donors' samples. The J gene is TRBJ2-4, the V gene TRBV9; TCRdb's assignment of TRBD2 cannot be checked, as there is no DNA. The source material was naive CXCR3+ CD8+ T cells from blood. Subset noted: CD45RO-CCR7+CD27+CD95- naive CD8+ T cells expressing CXCR3 (TNR3+). CDR3 region: CASSPADGKNIQYF.